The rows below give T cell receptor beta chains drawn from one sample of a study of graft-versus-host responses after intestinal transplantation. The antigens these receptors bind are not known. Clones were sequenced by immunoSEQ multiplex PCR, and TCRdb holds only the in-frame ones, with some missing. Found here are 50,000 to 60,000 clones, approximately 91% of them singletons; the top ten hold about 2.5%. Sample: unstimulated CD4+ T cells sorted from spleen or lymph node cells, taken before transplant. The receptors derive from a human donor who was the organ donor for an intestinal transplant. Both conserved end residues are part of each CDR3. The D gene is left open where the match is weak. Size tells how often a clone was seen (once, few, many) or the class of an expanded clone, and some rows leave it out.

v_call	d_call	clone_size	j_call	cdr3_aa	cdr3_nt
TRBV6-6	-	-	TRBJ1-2	CATRLNYGYTF	TGTGCCACCCGACTTAACTATGGCTACACCTTC
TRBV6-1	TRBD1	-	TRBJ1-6	CASKDRDNSPLHF	TGTGCCAGCAAGGACAGGGATAATTCACCCCTCCACTTT
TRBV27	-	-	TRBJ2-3	CASSWGQGPDTQYF	TGTGCCAGCAGTTGGGGGCAGGGGCCGGATACGCAGTATTTT
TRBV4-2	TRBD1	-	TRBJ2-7	CASSPNAWQGAHEQYF	TGTGCCAGCAGCCCGAACGCTTGGCAGGGGGCACACGAGCAGTACTTC
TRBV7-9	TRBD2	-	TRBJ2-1	CASSPLGLVEDEQFF	TGTGCCAGCAGCCCGCTGGGACTAGTTGAGGATGAGCAGTTCTTC
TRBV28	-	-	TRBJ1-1	CASSLSDGHTEAFF	TGTGCCAGCAGTTTGAGTGATGGCCACACTGAAGCTTTCTTT
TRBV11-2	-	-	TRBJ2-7	CASSFGGYEQYF	TGTGCCAGCAGCTTTGGCGGCTACGAGCAGTACTTC
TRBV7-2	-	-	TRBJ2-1	CASSPGGRENEQFF	TGTGCCAGCAGCCCCGGAGGCAGGGAAAATGAGCAGTTCTTC
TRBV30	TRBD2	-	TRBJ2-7	CAGGRAAGSYEQYF	TGTGCCGGGGGGAGGGCAGCCGGCTCCTACGAGCAGTACTTC
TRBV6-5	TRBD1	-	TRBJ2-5	CASTKTGGETQYF	TGTGCCAGCACCAAAACAGGGGGGGAGACCCAGTACTTC
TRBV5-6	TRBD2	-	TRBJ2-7	CASTFRISGRAYEQYF	TGTGCCAGCACCTTTAGGATTAGCGGGCGTGCCTACGAGCAGTACTTC
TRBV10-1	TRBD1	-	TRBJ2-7	CASSESGGEEQYF	TGCGCCAGCAGTGAGTCAGGGGGCGAAGAGCAGTACTTC
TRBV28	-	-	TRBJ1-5	CASRQNDRLQPQHF	TGTGCCAGCAGACAGAACGACAGGTTGCAGCCCCAGCATTTT
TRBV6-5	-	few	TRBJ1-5	CASSYRGNQPQHF	TGTGCCAGCAGTTACAGGGGCAATCAGCCCCAGCATTTT
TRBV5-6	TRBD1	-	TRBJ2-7	CASSPGQGGHYEQYF	TGTGCCAGCAGCCCTGGACAGGGGGGTCACTACGAGCAGTACTTC
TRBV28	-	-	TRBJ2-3	CASSPLWGDTQYF	TGTGCCAGCAGTCCCCTTTGGGGAGATACGCAGTATTTT
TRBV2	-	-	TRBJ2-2	CASRGGGAPTGGLFF	TGTGCCAGCAGGGGAGGGGGAGCCCCCACCGGGGGGCTGTTTTTT
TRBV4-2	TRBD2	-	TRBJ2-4	CASSQDGLAGIGLAKNIQYF	TGTGCCAGCAGCCAAGATGGTCTAGCGGGAATTGGGCTAGCCAAAAACATTCAGTACTTC
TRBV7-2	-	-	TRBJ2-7	CASSLALGVRLGGGSYEQYF	TGTGCCAGCAGCTTAGCGCTAGGGGTACGTCTCGGGGGCGGCTCCTACGAGCAGTACTTC
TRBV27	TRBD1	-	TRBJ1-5	CASSLGQGSNQPQHF	TGTGCCAGCAGTTTGGGACAGGGAAGCAATCAGCCCCAGCATTTT
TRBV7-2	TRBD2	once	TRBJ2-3	CASSRRLAGGRTDTQYF	TGTGCCAGCAGCCGTCGACTAGCGGGAGGGAGGACAGATACGCAGTATTTT
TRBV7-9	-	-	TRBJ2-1	CASSPRGRKANEQFF	TGTGCCAGCAGCCCTCGTGGGCGAAAGGCAAATGAGCAGTTCTTC
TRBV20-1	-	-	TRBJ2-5	CSARQGETQYF	TGCAGTGCTAGACAGGGAGAGACCCAGTACTTC
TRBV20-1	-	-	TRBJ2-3	CSARDLRREYF	TGCAGTGCTAGAGATTTAAGGAGGGAGTATTTT
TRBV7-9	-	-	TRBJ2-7	CASSPFSGPYEQYF	TGTGCCAGCAGCCCCTTTAGCGGTCCTTACGAGCAGTACTTC
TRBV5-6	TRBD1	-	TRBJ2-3	CASSLVQGAGTDTQYF	TGTGCCAGCAGCTTGGTTCAGGGGGCTGGCACAGATACGCAGTATTTT
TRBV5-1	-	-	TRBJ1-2	CASSLGNYGYTF	TGCGCCAGCAGCTTGGGTAACTATGGCTACACCTTC
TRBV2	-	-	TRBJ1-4	CASSDDWKGVIEKLFF	TGTGCCAGCAGTGATGATTGGAAAGGGGTTATTGAAAAACTGTTTTTT
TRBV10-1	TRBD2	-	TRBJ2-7	CASSYRLAGSYEQYF	TGCGCCAGCAGTTACCGACTAGCGGGATCCTACGAGCAGTACTTC